Included here is one T cell receptor (beta chain) sequence, with context. This record belongs to a study of blood T cell repertoires in COVID-19. Study-wide context: The United States, Italy and Spain were the sources of the acute and convalescent COVID-19 samples. T cells, B-cell-depleted T cells, or PBMCs provided the cDNA or gDNA that served as material.

V was cut by 1 base and J by 2 bases, with 12 bases left in between. CDR3 length: 15 residues. The germline gives CDR1 MGHDK, CDR2 SYGVNS. Source study methods: Reference gene primer amplification in the assay estimated nucleated cell counts. Some clones are missing from TCRdb's copy, which holds only in-frame ones; the method was immunoSEQ multiplex PCR. The DNA gave D and trimming, while V, J and clone size come from that table. This repertoire shows approximately 53,000 clones, 81% found once; its top ten account for approximately 20%. It was during active infection that Seattle patients were enrolled and then longitudinally followed.

J is TRBJ2-7 and V is TRBV25-1, with D perhaps TRBD1 (6 bases). The sequencing input was peripheral blood. This sequence was found in a woman of 80 years or more with COVID-19, enrolled during active disease. The CDR3 region is CASSEFSGATYEQYF. The CDR3 bases are TGTGCCAGCAGTGAATTCTCAGGGGCTACCTACGAGCAGTACTTC.